Shown below are 28 T cell receptor beta chains from a single sample sequenced in a study of blood T cell repertoires in COVID-19. Sequencing used immunoSEQ multiplex PCR; TCRdb keeps in-frame clones, though not all of them. The sample has some 150,000 clones; 86% are singletons. The sequencing input was PBMCs or T cells enriched from blood (not recorded which). The source of these receptors is a man in his fifties or sixties who had recovered from COVID-19.

The V call is TRBV6-5, the J call TRBJ1-1; 7 bases line up with TRBD1. The CDR3 is 15 amino acids. Germline CDR1 MNHEY, CDR2 SVGAGI. Trimming removed 2 bases from V and 5 bases from J; junction bases left unmatched: 8. For the CDR3, the DNA is TGTGCCAGCAGTTACACGCCGACAGGGCGGACTGAAGCTTTCTTT. Residues: CASSYTPTGRTEAFF.

In its sample, this clone was seen once. This rearrangement joins TRBV25-1 to TRBJ2-7; D not certain. The CDR3 is made up of 13 amino acids. Trimming took off 8 bases at V and 7 bases at J, with 18 bases between the two ends. Germline V gene data show CDR1 as MGHDK and CDR2 as SYGVNS. In nucleotides, the CDR3 is TGTGCCAGCCGGCCCCGTCAGGATGGGGAGCAGTACGTC. Protein product: CASRPRQDGEQYV.

The chain has TRBV10-3 and TRBJ2-7; TRBD2 matches at 8 bases. The V and J ends lost 2 bases and 0 bases, in that order; junction bases with no gene match: 6. The CDR3 is 16 residues long. In germline, CDR1 is ENHRY, CDR2 SYGVKD. CDR3 in amino acids: CAISETKREFSYEQYF. CDR3 DNA sequence: TGTGCCATCAGTGAGACCAAGCGGGAGTTCTCCTACGAGCAGTACTTC.

The rearrangement uses TRBV7-3 and TRBJ2-6; maybe TRBD1 (6 bases). V lost 5 bases and J lost 11, with 10 bases in between. Germline assignment: CDR1 SGHTA and CDR2 FQGTGA. This CDR3 is built from 12 residues. The CDR3 is CASSPQGYVLTF. The CDR3 DNA reads TGTGCCAGCAGCCCACAGGGTTACGTCCTGACTTTC.

The chain links TRBV18 to TRBJ2-7, with a tentative D call TRBD2 (5 bases). V was clipped by 3 bases and J by 2 bases, with 11 bases between them. The CDR3 runs to 14 residues. The germline CDR1 and CDR2 sequences are KGHSH and LQKENI. CDR3 nucleotide sequence: TGTGCCAGCTCACCCCCTACGACTACCTACGAGCAGTACTTC. It translates to CASSPPTTTYEQYF. The whole variable domain, remainder taken from reference TRBV18 and TRBJ2-7, is NAGVMQNPRHLVRRRGQEARLRCSPMKGHSHVYWYRQLPEEGLKFMVYLQKENIIDESGMPKERFSAEFPKEGPSILRIQQVVRGDSAAYFCASSPPTTTYEQYFGPGTRLTVT.

V and J are TRBV18 and TRBJ2-1; 11 bases line up with TRBD2. Germline CDR1 and CDR2: KGHSH and LQKENI. The CDR3 length is 16 residues. With V trimmed by 5 bases and J by 4 bases, 7 bases remained unmatched. The CDR3 bases are TGTGCCAGCTCATTATCCGGGACTAGCGGTTACAATGAGCAGTTCTTC. It codes for CASSLSGTSGYNEQFF.

V gene TRBV4-1 combines with J gene TRBJ1-2; TRBD1 agrees at 7 bases. The V and J ends lost 10 bases and 4 bases, in that order; junction bases with no gene match: 15. Germline V gives CDR1 MGHRA, CDR2 YSYEKL. The CDR3 length is 15 residues. For the CDR3, the DNA is TGCGCCATCCACCTTGACAGGGCGACCCCCTATGGCTACACCTTC. It yields the protein CAIHLDRATPYGYTF.

V usage is TRBV6-1 and J usage is TRBJ1-1, with unresolved D. Trimming took 1 base from V and 1 from J, leaving 10 bases between them. The germline gives CDR1 MNHNS, CDR2 SASEGT. This CDR3 comprises 15 residues. CDR3: CASSEDGASNTEAFF. For the CDR3, the DNA is TGTGCCAGCAGTGAAGACGGAGCCTCGAACACTGAAGCTTTCTTT.

The chain links TRBV6-5 to TRBJ2-3, with D tentatively TRBD2 (6 bases). Germline V gene data show CDR1 as MNHEY and CDR2 as SVGAGI. Trimming left V 10 bases short and J 6 bases short, with 8 bases between. The CDR3 totals 10 residues. CDR3 region: CATRGDTQYF. CDR3 DNA: TGTGCCACCCGGGGGGATACGCAGTATTTT.

The chain joins TRBV27 to TRBJ1-2; TRBD1 agrees at 8 bases. Germline values: CDR1 MNHEY, CDR2 SMNVEV (reference sequence). J gave up 4 bases and V 5 bases, and 6 bases lay outside the gene matches. The CDR3 has 14 residues. The CDR3 coding sequence is TGTGCCAGCAGTACCGGACAGGGACCCTATGGCTACACCTTC. It codes for CASSTGQGPYGYTF.

The chain recombines TRBV7-2 with TRBJ1-3; 7 nucleotides match TRBD1. V lost 4 bases, J lost 0 bases, and 9 bases stayed unmatched. From germline, CDR1 is SGHTA and CDR2 FQGNSA. The CDR3 is 17 residues long. Here the CDR3 DNA reads TGTGCCAGCAGCTCGGATACGACAGGGTTCTCTGGAAACACCATATATTTT. Protein: CASSSDTTGFSGNTIYF.

The chain uses TRBV30 and TRBJ2-1, with 8 bases lining up with TRBD1. CDR3 length: 14 residues. Germline loops: CDR1 GTSNPN, CDR2 SVGIG (reference sequence). Trimming took 4 bases from V and 5 from J; bases not matched to a gene: 7. The CDR3 nucleotides are TGTGCCTGGACGGTTCAGGGGGCGGACAATGAGCAGTTCTTC. Encoded protein: CAWTVQGADNEQFF.

The chain has TRBV12-3 or TRBV12-4 and TRBJ1-2; 10 bases line up with TRBD1. J gave up 8 bases and V 4 bases, and 4 bases lay outside the gene matches. The CDR3 consists of 13 residues. The DNA of the CDR3 is TGTGCCAGCAGTTGGGGACAGGGGTTGGGCTACACCTTC. Amino acids: CASSWGQGLGYTF.

The chain recombines TRBV19 with TRBJ1-2, with 7 bases that match TRBD1. The CDR3 runs 15 residues. Germline V CDR1 and CDR2: LNHDA, SQIVND (reference sequence). J was trimmed by 4 bases and V by 5 bases; bases with no gene match: 10. The CDR3 DNA reads TGTGCCAGTAGTGCAAACCGGGACAGAGTCTATGGCTACACCTTC. It encodes CASSANRDRVYGYTF. The full variable domain, with the rest looked up from reference TRBV19 and TRBJ1-2, is DGGITQSPKYLFRKEGQNVTLSCEQNLNHDAMYWYRQDPGQGLRLIYYSQIVNDFQKGDIAEGYSVSREKKESFPLTVTSAQKNPTAFYLCASSANRDRVYGYTFGSGTRLTVV.

This chain connects TRBV4-3 to TRBJ1-4; 8 bases are a match to TRBD1. The CDR3 totals 18 residues. CDR1 and CDR2 (germline): LGHNA, YSLEER. V lost 0 bases, J lost 7 bases, and 13 bases stayed unmatched. This CDR3 is CASSQEGPRGLGVEKLFF. CDR3 bases: TGCGCCAGCAGCCAAGAAGGTCCCAGGGGGCTAGGGGTTGAAAAACTGTTTTTT.

The chain is built from TRBV18 and TRBJ2-1; tentative D call: TRBD1 (8 bases). Germline V gene sequence: CDR1 KGHSH, CDR2 LQKENI. The length of the CDR3 is 15 residues. Trimming stripped 4 bases from V and 2 bases from J, with 12 bases between. The CDR3 spells CASSQTGGAYNEQFF. CDR3 DNA: TGTGCCAGCTCACAAACAGGGGGGGCCTACAATGAGCAGTTCTTC.

The rearrangement joins TRBV7-9 to TRBJ2-7, with 8 bases aligning to TRBD1. The CDR3 spans 13 residues. Germline V gives CDR1 SEHNR, CDR2 FQNEAQ (reference sequence). V was clipped by 0 bases and J by 6 bases; unmatched bases: 1. DNA for the CDR3: TGTGCCAGCAGCTTAGCGACAGGGGTCGAGCAGTACGTC. Translation: CASSLATGVEQYV.

CDR3: CASSRAGMNTEAFF. The CDR3 nucleotides read TGCGCCAGCAGCAGGGCAGGGATGAACACTGAAGCTTTCTTT. The genes are TRBV5-1 and TRBJ1-1; the D gene is possibly TRBD1 (5 bases). The CDR3 runs to 14 residues. Trimming shortened V by 4 bases and J by 0 bases, and 10 bases separated the two germline ends. From germline, CDR1 is SGHRS and CDR2 YFSETQ.

The chain uses TRBV5-6 and TRBJ2-1; TRBD2 matches at 8 bases. V gave up 3 bases and J gave up 6 bases; unmatched junction bases: 8. This CDR3 spans 15 amino acids. The germline V gene has CDR1 SGHDT and CDR2 YYEEEE. The CDR3 DNA reads as TGTGCCAGCAGCTCCCCTCGACTAGCGCCCAATGAGCAGTTCTTC. Translation: CASSSPRLAPNEQFF. The whole variable domain, filled in from reference TRBV5-6 and TRBJ2-1, reads DAGVTQSPTHLIKTRGQQVTLRCSPKSGHDTVSWYQQALGQGPQFIFQYYEEEERQRGNFPDRFSGHQFPNYSSELNVNALLLGDSALYLCASSSPRLAPNEQFFGPGTRLTVL.

This chain uses TRBV6-5 with TRBJ1-2, with D maybe TRBD1 (6 bases). V was clipped by 5 bases and J by 2 bases, with 9 bases between them. Germline V gene sequence: CDR1 MNHEY, CDR2 SVGAGI. This CDR3 contains 13 residues. CDR3 sequence reads: CASSIQGNYGYTF. As DNA, the CDR3 is TGTGCCAGCAGTATTCAGGGGAACTATGGCTACACCTTC.

The CDR3 region is CASSLDGTSGRTDTQYF. The DNA of the CDR3 is TGTGCCAGCAGTTTAGACGGGACTAGCGGGAGGACAGATACGCAGTATTTT. V usage is TRBV27 and J usage is TRBJ2-3; TRBD2 matches at 15 bases. Germline trimming cut 2 bases from V and 3 bases from J; bases unmatched to any gene: 3. CDR1 and CDR2 from the germline V gene are MNHEY and SMNVEV (reference sequence). CDR3 length: 17 amino acids.

This sequence joins TRBV19 and TRBJ1-1, with TRBD1 matching over 7 bases. Germline trimming cut 6 bases from V and 5 bases from J; bases unmatched to any gene: 12. The CDR3 consists of 15 residues. Germline V gene sequence: CDR1 LNHDA, CDR2 SQIVND (reference sequence). CDR3 bases: TGTGCCAGTAGATCCATAGGGACAGTCGGGACTGAAGCTTTCTTT. Amino acids: CASRSIGTVGTEAFF.

The V and J genes are TRBV5-5 and TRBJ1-2, with D possibly TRBD1 on 6 matching bases. Germline V lookup: CDR1 SGHKS, CDR2 YYEKEE (reference sequence). The CDR3 totals 14 residues. V was shortened by 4 bases and J by 8 bases, with 18 bases between the two germline ends. CDR3 sequence: CASSPGTRTLGYTF. In nucleotides, the CDR3 is TGTGCCAGCAGCCCGGGGACACGGACGTTGGGCTACACCTTC.

The CDR3 nucleotides read TGTGCCACCAGCAGAGATGTGGGGGCGGCTAATGAAAAACTGTTTTTT. Translation gives CATSRDVGAANEKLFF. The chain links TRBV15 to TRBJ1-4; D is perhaps TRBD1 (6 bases). The CDR3 spans 16 residues. Germline-derived CDR1 and CDR2 are LNHNV and YYDKDF (reference sequence). V was shortened by 0 bases and J by 3 bases, with 11 bases between the two germline ends.

The chain employs TRBV5-4 and TRBJ1-3; TRBD1 aligns across 8 bases. The CDR3 is made up of 16 amino acids. The germline gives CDR1 SGHNT, CDR2 YYREEE (reference sequence). V shed 3 bases, J shed 8 bases, and the junction held 13 bases outside the gene matches. The CDR3 nucleotides are TGTGCCAGCAGCTGGGAGGGGTCGGACAGGGAAGACACCATATATTTT. It codes for CASSWEGSDREDTIYF.

The genes are TRBV5-1 and TRBJ2-3; the D gene is possibly TRBD2 (6 bases). Germline V gene sequence: CDR1 SGHRS, CDR2 YFSETQ. Trimming took off 9 bases at V and 2 bases at J, with 22 bases between the two ends. The CDR3 is 16 residues long. DNA for the CDR3: TGCGCCACCGCTAACGGGCGGGGCAGCACCACAGATACGCAGTATTTT. Translated, it gives CATANGRGSTTDTQYF.

This clone was counted between two and nine times. The V and J genes are TRBV5-1 and TRBJ2-5, with a possible D match to TRBD1 (6 bases). Germline values: CDR1 SGHRS, CDR2 YFSETQ. The V end lost 3 bases, the J end lost 4 bases, and 19 bases lay between the germline ends. CDR3 length: 16 amino acids. The CDR3 region has the DNA TGCGCCAGCAGCTCCGCCCCTCCCACAGGGCCAGAGACCCAGTACTTC. Translation gives CASSSAPPTGPETQYF.

The J gene is TRBJ2-3, the V gene TRBV3-1 (or the pseudogene TRBV3-2), with 8 positions matching TRBD2. The CDR3 has 18 residues. The J segment lost 2 bases and the V segment lost 5 bases, leaving 15 bases of the junction unmatched. Per germline, CDR1 LGHDT and CDR2 YNNKEL (reference sequence). As DNA, the CDR3 is TGTGCCAGCAGCGTTGGGCGGGGGGCTTCACGATACACAGATACGCAGTATTTT. The encoded protein is CASSVGRGASRYTDTQYF.